These 9 T cell receptor beta chains came from one sample sequenced in a study of blood T cell repertoires in COVID-19. Sequencing was performed with immunoSEQ multiplex PCR; in TCRdb, only in-frame clones are kept and a portion is missing. The sample carries around 150,000 clones, 85% to 90% recorded once. Sample: peripheral blood. The receptors were sampled from a woman in her seventies with COVID-19, enrolled during active disease.

This rearrangement joins TRBV18 to TRBJ2-1; the match to TRBD1 covers 9 bases. This CDR3 is 15 amino acids long. The V segment lost 2 bases and the J segment 5 bases; nucleotides outside the gene matches: 4. Germline assignment: CDR1 KGHSH and CDR2 LQKENI. CDR3 bases: TGTGCCAGCTCACCAGGGACAGGGAACCACAATGAGCAGTTCTTC. Its translation is CASSPGTGNHNEQFF.

The V call is TRBV5-1, the J call TRBJ1-1; a possible D gene is TRBD1 (5 bases). From germline, CDR1 is SGHRS and CDR2 YFSETQ. V lost 4 bases and J lost 2, with 12 bases in between. The CDR3 spans 14 residues. The CDR3 region is CASSPRQTNTEAFF. In nucleotides, the CDR3 is TGCGCCAGCAGCCCAAGACAGACCAACACTGAAGCTTTCTTT.

The chain is built from TRBV6-5 and TRBJ1-5; 8 bases align to TRBD1. Germline V gives CDR1 MNHEY, CDR2 SVGAGI. V was pared by 6 bases and J by 10 bases, with 11 bases of the junction left unmatched. The CDR3 totals 14 residues. CDR3 in DNA: TGTGCCAGCAGGGCTGGACAGGGCCTAAAACCCCAGCATTTT. This encodes CASRAGQGLKPQHF.

The genes are TRBV7-8 and TRBJ2-7; 12 nucleotides agree with TRBD1. With 4 bases clipped from V and 5 bases from J, the junction kept 0 bases outside the gene matches. This CDR3 is built from 13 residues. Germline V gene sequence: CDR1 SGHVS, CDR2 FQNEAQ. CDR3 DNA sequence: TGTGCCAGCAGCTGGGACAGGGGGCACGAGCAGTACTTC. Translating gives CASSWDRGHEQYF. The full variable domain, in which reference TRBV7-8 and TRBJ2-7 provide the parts outside the CDR3, is GAGVSQSPRYKVAKRGQDVALRCDPISGHVSLFWYQQALGQGPEFLTYFQNEAQLDKSGLPSDRFFAERPEGSVSTLKIQRTQQEDSAVYLCASSWDRGHEQYFGPGTRLTVT.

This clone was observed once. CDR3 sequence reads: CASSQSGGAFETQYF. For the CDR3, the DNA is TGCGCCAGCAGCCAATCCGGGGGGGCCTTCGAGACCCAGTACTTC. V usage is TRBV4-1 and J usage is TRBJ2-5; 8 positions match TRBD2. The CDR3 length is 15 residues. V shed 2 bases and J 5 bases; nucleotides not matched to a gene: 7. Germline V gene data show CDR1 as MGHRA and CDR2 as YSYEKL.

This chain uses TRBV5-1 with TRBJ1-1; 8 nucleotides line up with TRBD1. Germline V gives CDR1 SGHRS, CDR2 YFSETQ. CDR3 length equals 15 residues. V trimming: 9 bases; J trimming: 5 bases; junction bases outside the gene matches: 15. The CDR3 DNA reads as TGCGCCACCTCCGGACAGGGATTGGGGAAGACTGAAGCTTTCTTT. Its protein product is CATSGQGLGKTEAFF.

The chain combines TRBV2 with TRBJ2-1, with 7 bases lining up with TRBD2. Germline V gene data show CDR1 as SNHLY and CDR2 as FYNNEI. V dropped 7 bases and J dropped 4; count of bases not matched to a gene: 10. This CDR3 has 15 amino acids. The CDR3 nucleotides read TGTGCCAGCACTAGTCTGGCGGGGGAATACAATGAGCAGTTCTTC. This encodes CASTSLAGEYNEQFF.

This chain uses TRBV3-1 (or the pseudogene TRBV3-2) with TRBJ1-5; D gene ambiguous. Trimming took 0 bases from V and 4 from J, leaving 7 bases between them. Germline V gene sequence: CDR1 LGHDT, CDR2 YNNKEL (reference sequence). This CDR3 spans 14 amino acids. CDR3 sequence reads: CASSQEGRNQPQHF. The CDR3 DNA reads TGTGCCAGCAGCCAAGAGGGGAGAAATCAGCCCCAGCATTTT.

V and J are TRBV18 and TRBJ2-1; TRBD2 aligns across 7 bases. CDR1 and CDR2 from the germline V gene are KGHSH and LQKENI. The CDR3 runs 13 residues. After removal of 3 bases from V and 4 bases from J, the junction contained 0 bases not matched to a gene. This CDR3 reads CASSPGGYNEQFF. CDR3 in DNA: TGTGCCAGCTCACCGGGGGGGTACAATGAGCAGTTCTTC.